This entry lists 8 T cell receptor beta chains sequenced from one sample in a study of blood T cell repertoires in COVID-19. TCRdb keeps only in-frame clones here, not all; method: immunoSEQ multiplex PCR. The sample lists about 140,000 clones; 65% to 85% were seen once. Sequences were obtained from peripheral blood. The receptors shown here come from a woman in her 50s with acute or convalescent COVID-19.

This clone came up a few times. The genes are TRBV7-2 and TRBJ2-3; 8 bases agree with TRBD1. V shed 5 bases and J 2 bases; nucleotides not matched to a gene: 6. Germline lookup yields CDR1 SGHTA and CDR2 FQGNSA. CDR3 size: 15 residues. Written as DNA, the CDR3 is TGTGCCAGCAGCAGACAGGGGCTCGCCACAGATACGCAGTATTTT. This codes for CASSRQGLATDTQYF. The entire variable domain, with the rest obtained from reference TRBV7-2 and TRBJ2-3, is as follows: GAGVSQSPSNKVTEKGKDVELRCDPISGHTALYWYRQSLGQGLEFLIYFQGNSAPDKSGLPSDRFSAERTGGSVSTLTIQRTQQEDSAVYLCASSRQGLATDTQYFGPGTRLTVL.

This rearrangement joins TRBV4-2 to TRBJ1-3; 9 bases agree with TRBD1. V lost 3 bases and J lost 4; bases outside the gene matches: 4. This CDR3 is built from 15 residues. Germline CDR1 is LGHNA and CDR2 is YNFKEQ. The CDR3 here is CASSQDRGKGNTIYF. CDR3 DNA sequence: TGTGCCAGCAGCCAGGACAGGGGAAAAGGAAACACCATATATTTT.

The CDR3 here is CASSQATGYGYTF. The CDR3 DNA reads as TGCGCCAGCAGTCAAGCGACAGGGTACGGCTACACCTTC. This chain connects TRBV23-1 to TRBJ1-2; 7 bases match TRBD1. TRBV23-1 is annotated as an ORF whose role is uncertain. The V and J ends lost 2 bases and 8 bases, in that order; junction bases with no gene match: 5. CDR3 length: 13 residues.

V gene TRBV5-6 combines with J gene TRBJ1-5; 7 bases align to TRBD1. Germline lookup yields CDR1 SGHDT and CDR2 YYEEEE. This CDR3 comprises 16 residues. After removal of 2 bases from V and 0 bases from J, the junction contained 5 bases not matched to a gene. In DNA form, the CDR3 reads TGTGCCAGCAGCTTATCAGGGGGTTATAGCAATCAGCCCCAGCATTTT. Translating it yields CASSLSGGYSNQPQHF. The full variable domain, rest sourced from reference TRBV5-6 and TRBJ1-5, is DAGVTQSPTHLIKTRGQQVTLRCSPKSGHDTVSWYQQALGQGPQFIFQYYEEEERQRGNFPDRFSGHQFPNYSSELNVNALLLGDSALYLCASSLSGGYSNQPQHFGDGTRLSIL.

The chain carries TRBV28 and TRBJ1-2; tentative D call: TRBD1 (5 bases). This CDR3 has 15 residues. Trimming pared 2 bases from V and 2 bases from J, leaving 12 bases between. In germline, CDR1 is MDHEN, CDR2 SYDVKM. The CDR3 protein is CASSLIRGENYGYTF. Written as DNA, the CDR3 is TGTGCCAGCAGTTTAATACGGGGGGAAAACTATGGCTACACCTTC.

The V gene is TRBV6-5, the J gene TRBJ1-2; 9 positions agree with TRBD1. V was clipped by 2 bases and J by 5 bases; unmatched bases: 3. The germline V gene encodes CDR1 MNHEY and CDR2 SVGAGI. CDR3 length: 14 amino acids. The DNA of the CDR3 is TGTGCCAGCAGTTACGGGACAGGGCGGTATGGCTACACCTTC. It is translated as CASSYGTGRYGYTF.

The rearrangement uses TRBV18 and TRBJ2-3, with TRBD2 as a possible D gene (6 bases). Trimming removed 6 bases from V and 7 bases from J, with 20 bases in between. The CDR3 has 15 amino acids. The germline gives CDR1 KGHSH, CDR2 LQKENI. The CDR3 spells CASSRLVKEGNTQYF. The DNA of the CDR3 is TGTGCCAGCTCCCGTTTAGTCAAGGAGGGTAATACGCAGTATTTT. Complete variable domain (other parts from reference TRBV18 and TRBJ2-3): NAGVMQNPRHLVRRRGQEARLRCSPMKGHSHVYWYRQLPEEGLKFMVYLQKENIIDESGMPKERFSAEFPKEGPSILRIQQVVRGDSAAYFCASSRLVKEGNTQYFGPGTRLTVL.

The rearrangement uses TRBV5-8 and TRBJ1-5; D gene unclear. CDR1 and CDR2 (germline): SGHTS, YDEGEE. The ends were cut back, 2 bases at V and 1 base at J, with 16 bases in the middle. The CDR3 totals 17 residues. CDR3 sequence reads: CASSFEVDTLSNQPQHF. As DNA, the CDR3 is TGTGCCAGCAGCTTCGAAGTTGACACGCTCAGCAATCAGCCCCAGCATTTT. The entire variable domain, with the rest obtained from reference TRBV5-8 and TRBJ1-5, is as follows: EAGVTQSPTHLIKTRGQQATLRCSPISGHTSVYWYQQALGLGLQFLLWYDEGEERNRGNFPPRFSGRQFPNYSSELNVNALELEDSALYLCASSFEVDTLSNQPQHFGDGTRLSIL.